What follows are 23 T cell receptor beta chains derived from one specimen sequenced in a study of cytomegalovirus exposure and HLA in healthy donors. Sequencing used immunoSEQ multiplex PCR; TCRdb keeps in-frame clones, though not all of them. The sample lists some 74,000 clones, 90% to 95% seen once, with about 3.6% in the top ten. Sequencing was carried out using PBMCs. The receptor set was obtained from a woman younger than 45 in good health and CMV-seronegative.

This chain links TRBV5-6 with TRBJ1-1; unclear D gene. The germline CDR1 and CDR2 sequences are SGHDT and YYEEEE. The V gene lost 1 base and the J gene lost 8 bases, with 9 bases spanning the gap. This CDR3 is 12 amino acids long. CDR3 coding DNA: TGTGCCAGCAGCTTGACGGGGTTCGAAGCTTTCTTT. Residues: CASSLTGFEAFF. The full variable domain, rest sourced from reference TRBV5-6 and TRBJ1-1, is DAGVTQSPTHLIKTRGQQVTLRCSPKSGHDTVSWYQQALGQGPQFIFQYYEEEERQRGNFPDRFSGHQFPNYSSELNVNALLLGDSALYLCASSLTGFEAFFGQGTRLTVV.

The chain has TRBV15 and TRBJ2-1; the match to TRBD2 covers 7 bases. The V gene end was trimmed by 5 bases and the J gene end by 5 bases; junction bases not matched to a gene: 18. Per the germline V gene, CDR1 is LNHNV and CDR2 is YYDKDF (reference sequence). CDR3 size: 18 residues. CDR3 DNA sequence: TGTGCCACCAGCCCTACGACCCTGCGGGAGCTGGAAAACAATGAGCAGTTCTTC. It is translated as CATSPTTLRELENNEQFF.

The gene calls are TRBV27 and TRBJ2-3, with D perhaps TRBD1 (6 bases). CDR3 length: 16 amino acids. The germline V gene has CDR1 MNHEY and CDR2 SMNVEV (reference sequence). V lost 0 bases to trimming and J lost 2 bases, with 12 bases between them. The CDR3 spells CASSLSGGRTTDTQYF. The DNA of the CDR3 is TGTGCCAGCAGTTTATCAGGGGGACGGACCACAGATACGCAGTATTTT.

CDR3 sequence (DNA): TGTGCCATCAGCCCTACAGATTTCGACAGGGGGGACACTGAAGCTTTCTTT. Translated, it gives CAISPTDFDRGDTEAFF. The chain joins TRBV10-3 to TRBJ1-1; the match to TRBD1 covers 9 bases. The germline gives CDR1 ENHRY, CDR2 SYGVKD. The CDR3 sequence is 17 residues long. J was trimmed by 3 bases and V by 6 bases; bases with no gene match: 14.

This sequence joins TRBV20-1 and TRBJ1-1; D unclear. V was shortened by 6 bases and J by 2 bases, with 7 bases between the two germline ends. CDR3 size: 11 residues. Germline CDR1 DFQATT, CDR2 SNEGSKA (reference sequence). The CDR3 DNA follows: TGCAGTGCCTCTAAAAACACTGAAGCTTTCTTT. Residues: CSASKNTEAFF.

J is TRBJ2-6 and V is TRBV5-1; D gene uncertain. This CDR3 region has 15 residues. Trimming pared 0 bases from V and 0 bases from J, leaving 4 bases between. Germline loops: CDR1 SGHRS, CDR2 YFSETQ. The CDR3 DNA reads as TGCGCCAGCAGCTTGGTGAGCTCTGGGGCCAACGTCCTGACTTTC. Its protein product is CASSLVSSGANVLTF. The whole variable domain, remainder taken from reference TRBV5-1 and TRBJ2-6, is KAGVTQTPRYLIKTRGQQVTLSCSPISGHRSVSWYQQTPGQGLQFLFEYFSETQRNKGNFPGRFSGRQFSNSRSEMNVSTLELGDSALYLCASSLVSSGANVLTFGAGSRLTVL.

CDR3 DNA: TGTGCCAGTAGTATTCATGCGACAAAGAACACTGAAGCTTTCTTT. Translating it yields CASSIHATKNTEAFF. V is TRBV19 and J is TRBJ1-1, with D uncertain. This CDR3 has 15 amino acids. Trimming removed 3 bases from V and 1 base from J, with 12 bases in between. CDR1 LNHDA and CDR2 SQIVND come from the germline V gene (reference sequence). The complete variable domain, with remaining parts taken from reference TRBV19 and TRBJ1-1, reads DGGITQSPKYLFRKEGQNVTLSCEQNLNHDAMYWYRQDPGQGLRLIYYSQIVNDFQKGDIAEGYSVSREKKESFPLTVTSAQKNPTAFYLCASSIHATKNTEAFFGQGTRLTVV.

The rearrangement uses TRBV5-1 and TRBJ2-6, with TRBD2 matching 10 bases. This CDR3 is 17 amino acids long. With V trimmed by 4 bases and J by 0 bases, 4 bases remained unmatched. CDR1 is SGHRS, CDR2 YFSETQ, per germline. The CDR3 DNA reads TGCGCCAGCAGCATCAGCGGGAGGGCCTCTGGGGCCAACGTCCTGACTTTC. Protein product: CASSISGRASGANVLTF. The complete variable domain, with remaining parts taken from reference TRBV5-1 and TRBJ2-6, reads KAGVTQTPRYLIKTRGQQVTLSCSPISGHRSVSWYQQTPGQGLQFLFEYFSETQRNKGNFPGRFSGRQFSNSRSEMNVSTLELGDSALYLCASSISGRASGANVLTFGAGSRLTVL.

The table lists this clone with a count of one. The chain uses TRBV5-6 and TRBJ1-2; D gene unclear. This CDR3 has 14 amino acids. CDR1 and CDR2 (germline): SGHDT, YYEEEE. V was shortened by 4 bases and J by 2 bases, with 12 bases between the two germline ends. The CDR3 bases are TGTGCCAGCAGCCCGGACTGGATAAACTATGGCTACACCTTC. It yields the protein CASSPDWINYGYTF.

The chain couples TRBV11-2 to TRBJ2-3, with a tentative D call TRBD1 (6 bases). V lost 3 bases and J 2 bases, leaving 9 bases between the germline ends. The germline V gene has CDR1 SGHAT and CDR2 FQNNGV. The CDR3 contains 14 residues. CDR3 sequence reads: CASSLDRYTDTQYF. Here the CDR3 DNA reads TGTGCCAGCAGCTTGGACAGATACACAGATACGCAGTATTTT.

The chain combines TRBV5-1 with TRBJ1-4; D gene uncertain. V lost 4 bases and J lost 0, with 7 bases in between. CDR1 SGHRS and CDR2 YFSETQ come from the germline V gene. The CDR3 totals 14 residues. CDR3 bases: TGCGCCAGCAGCCGAATAGCAACTAATGAAAAACTGTTTTTT. Protein: CASSRIATNEKLFF.

The chain recombines TRBV18 with TRBJ1-1, with 8 bases identical to TRBD1. Germline-derived CDR1 and CDR2 are KGHSH and LQKENI. V shed 6 bases and J 3 bases; nucleotides not matched to a gene: 6. This CDR3 is 14 amino acids long. The CDR3 reads CASSGQGQHTEAFF. The CDR3 DNA follows: TGTGCCAGCTCCGGACAGGGCCAGCACACTGAAGCTTTCTTT. The full variable domain, its missing parts supplied by reference TRBV18 and TRBJ1-1, is NAGVMQNPRHLVRRRGQEARLRCSPMKGHSHVYWYRQLPEEGLKFMVYLQKENIIDESGMPKERFSAEFPKEGPSILRIQQVVRGDSAAYFCASSGQGQHTEAFFGQGTRLTVV.

In this sample, this clone turned up once. This sequence joins TRBV5-1 and TRBJ2-1; 8 positions match TRBD2. Trimming removed 3 bases from V and 3 bases from J; junction bases left unmatched: 5. The CDR3 runs 15 residues. From germline, CDR1 is SGHRS and CDR2 YFSETQ. The CDR3 protein is CASSSGGRSYNEQFF. CDR3 coding DNA: TGCGCCAGCAGCTCGGGGGGGCGAAGCTACAATGAGCAGTTCTTC.

The gene calls are TRBV7-3 and TRBJ2-7; the D gene is possibly TRBD1 (7 bases). V was shortened by 3 bases and J by 3 bases, with 9 bases between the two germline ends. Germline V lookup: CDR1 SGHTA, CDR2 FQGTGA. The CDR3 loop spans 13 amino acids. The chain's CDR3 is CASSFQGGYEQYF. The CDR3 bases are TGTGCCAGCAGCTTTCAGGGGGGCTACGAGCAGTACTTC.

The chain employs TRBV5-1 and TRBJ2-1, with 15 nucleotides matching TRBD2. The V segment lost 4 bases and the J segment 4 bases; nucleotides outside the gene matches: 9. Germline loops: CDR1 SGHRS, CDR2 YFSETQ. The CDR3 is 18 residues long. CDR3 coding DNA: TGCGCCAGCAGCAACCCGGGACTAGCGGGGGGCGGTTACAATGAGCAGTTCTTC. This encodes CASSNPGLAGGGYNEQFF. Combining the CDR3 with reference TRBV5-1 and TRBJ2-1 gives the whole variable domain KAGVTQTPRYLIKTRGQQVTLSCSPISGHRSVSWYQQTPGQGLQFLFEYFSETQRNKGNFPGRFSGRQFSNSRSEMNVSTLELGDSALYLCASSNPGLAGGGYNEQFFGPGTRLTVL.

J is TRBJ2-3 and V is TRBV4-3, with 8 positions matching TRBD2. The CDR3 sequence is 16 residues long. V was clipped by 0 bases and J by 4 bases; unmatched bases: 6. CDR1 is LGHNA and CDR2 is YSLEER in the germline V gene. This chain's CDR3 is CASSQDYGGASDTQYF. CDR3 in DNA: TGCGCCAGCAGCCAAGATTACGGGGGGGCCTCAGATACGCAGTATTTT.

V and J are TRBV5-1 and TRBJ2-1; TRBD2 matches 10 bases. Trimming at V came to 4 bases and at J to 4 bases, leaving 8 bases not matched to a gene. The CDR3 length is 16 residues. Germline assignment: CDR1 SGHRS and CDR2 YFSETQ. The CDR3: CASSRDGTSVYNEQFF. In nucleotides, the CDR3 is TGCGCCAGCAGCCGGGATGGGACTAGCGTTTACAATGAGCAGTTCTTC.

The rearrangement links TRBV9 to TRBJ2-5; 14 bases match TRBD2. The germline CDR1 and CDR2 sequences are SGDLS and YYNGEE. The CDR3 is 16 residues long. V dropped 3 bases and J dropped 4; count of bases not matched to a gene: 5. Here the CDR3 DNA reads TGTGCCAGCAGCGCAGGGACTAGCGGGAGCATAGAGACCCAGTACTTC. Its translation: CASSAGTSGSIETQYF.

The rearrangement uses TRBV7-2 and TRBJ2-5; 7 bases are shared with TRBD2. V lost 2 bases to trimming and J lost 5 bases; unmatched junction nucleotides: 8. The germline CDR1 and CDR2 sequences are SGHTA and FQGNSA. The CDR3 extends over 15 amino acids. The CDR3 reads CASSLFSGGWETQYF. CDR3 coding DNA: TGTGCCAGCAGCTTATTTTCCGGGGGGTGGGAGACCCAGTACTTC.

The rearrangement links TRBV27 to TRBJ1-1, with D possibly being TRBD1 (5 bases). CDR1 MNHEY and CDR2 SMNVEV come from the germline V gene (reference sequence). The CDR3 runs 14 residues. Deletions cut 1 base from V and 1 base from J, with 7 bases between. CDR3 sequence: CASSLWGENTEAFF. Written as DNA, the CDR3 is TGTGCCAGCAGTTTATGGGGGGAGAACACTGAAGCTTTCTTT.

The chain combines TRBV29-1 with TRBJ2-5; TRBD1 agrees at 9 bases. V gave up 7 bases and J gave up 5 bases; unmatched junction bases: 8. Germline V gene lookup returns CDR1 SQVTM and CDR2 ANQGSEA. The CDR3 is 13 amino acids. The CDR3 DNA reads as TGCAGCGCTCCCGGGACAGGGACGGAGACCCAGTACTTC. It is translated as CSAPGTGTETQYF.

The chain employs TRBV9 and TRBJ2-3; D might be TRBD2 (5 bases). V was shortened by 1 base and J by 3 bases, with 12 bases between the two germline ends. CDR1 SGDLS and CDR2 YYNGEE come from the germline V gene. This CDR3 region has 15 residues. The CDR3 sequence is CASSVSVGATDTQYF. The CDR3 bases are TGTGCCAGCAGCGTATCGGTGGGAGCAACAGATACGCAGTATTTT.

V gene TRBV5-1 combines with J gene TRBJ1-2, with 9 bases that match TRBD1. This CDR3 has 16 amino acids. The J segment lost 6 bases and the V segment lost 1 base, leaving 10 bases of the junction unmatched. CDR1 and CDR2 from the germline V gene are SGHRS and YFSETQ. Here the CDR3 DNA reads TGCGCCAGCAGCTTGACTCTTACAGGGGGCGAGAATGGCTACACCTTC. Encoded protein: CASSLTLTGGENGYTF.